A selection of T cell receptor beta chains follows, all from one sample in a study of T cells in localized non-small cell lung cancer. The table came from immunoSEQ multiplex PCR; TCRdb's copy has only in-frame clones and leaves some out. In the table there are about 37,000 clones, around 93% of which are singletons. Here the sequenced sample was peripheral blood mononuclear cells, taken before any cancer treatment. Receptors were obtained from a female donor at least 60 years old with stage II lung adenocarcinoma. Each CDR3 is given with its conserved first and last residue. The order of the fields is D gene, J gene, clone size, V gene, CDR3 protein, CDR3 DNA. A D gene is named only where the DNA matches it firmly. Some rows have no size entry. The others give once, few or many, or a class for an expanded clone.

.	TRBJ2-1	.	TRBV11-2	CASTKGILGERGHNEQFF	TGTGCCAGCACTAAAGGGATATTAGGGGAAAGGGGACACAATGAGCAGTTCTTC
TRBD2	TRBJ2-3	.	TRBV9	CASSVGTSSTDTQYF	TGTGCCAGCAGCGTAGGGACTAGTAGCACAGATACGCAGTATTTT
.	TRBJ2-3	once	TRBV7-3	CASSSVSGRNTDTQYF	TGTGCCAGCAGCTCCGTATCGGGGAGAAACACAGATACGCAGTATTTT
TRBD2	TRBJ2-7	.	TRBV18	CASSLGRSGRYEQYF	TGTGCCAGCTCACTAGGACGTAGCGGGAGGTACGAGCAGTACTTC
TRBD1	TRBJ2-7	.	TRBV27	CASSRPGTGVDEQYF	TGTGCCAGCAGTAGGCCCGGGACAGGGGTGGACGAGCAGTACTTC
.	TRBJ2-3	.	TRBV5-4	CASSQITVGTDTQYF	TGTGCCAGCAGCCAAATCACGGTGGGCACAGATACGCAGTATTTT
TRBD1	TRBJ1-4	.	TRBV28	CASSIRGRWEKLFF	TGTGCCAGCAGTATCAGGGGGCGTTGGGAAAAACTGTTTTTT
.	TRBJ2-2	.	TRBV5-1	CASSFGGIGTGELFF	TGCGCCAGCAGTTTCGGGGGTATCGGAACCGGGGAGCTGTTTTTT
.	TRBJ2-5	.	TRBV5-5	CASSFSAETQYF	TGTGCCAGCAGCTTTTCAGCGGAGACCCAGTACTTC
TRBD2	TRBJ2-3	.	TRBV11-3	CASSSGTSGRADTQYF	TGTGCCAGCAGCTCCGGGACTAGCGGGAGGGCAGATACGCAGTATTTT
.	TRBJ2-3	.	TRBV4-3	CASSQFAEGSTDTQYF	TGCGCCAGCAGCCAATTCGCGGAAGGGAGCACAGATACGCAGTATTTT
.	TRBJ2-1	.	TRBV28	CASSLAGGDNEQFF	TGTGCCAGCAGTCTCGCCGGGGGAGACAATGAGCAGTTCTTC
TRBD2	TRBJ2-7	once	TRBV5-1	CASSLGLADHEQYF	TGCGCCAGCAGCTTGGGTCTAGCGGACCACGAGCAGTACTTC
TRBD1	TRBJ1-2	.	TRBV19	CASSLGQTFYGYTF	TGTGCCAGTAGCCTGGGACAGACATTCTATGGCTACACCTTC
TRBD1	TRBJ1-1	large	TRBV7-6	CASSPTGQGTEAFF	TGTGCCAGCAGTCCGACGGGACAGGGCACTGAAGCTTTCTTT
.	TRBJ2-1	.	TRBV11-2	CASSLPSGAGLHNEQFF	TGTGCCAGCAGCTTACCCTCAGGAGCGGGCTTACACAATGAGCAGTTCTTC
.	TRBJ2-2	once	TRBV7-2	CASSRWGNTGELFF	TGTGCCAGCAGCCGTTGGGGGAACACCGGGGAGCTGTTTTTT